Listed below are T cell receptor beta chains from one sample, sequenced in a study of cytomegalovirus exposure and HLA in healthy donors. Sequencing was performed with immunoSEQ multiplex PCR; in TCRdb, only in-frame clones are kept and a portion is missing. Among under 130,000 clones, roughly 76% were seen once, and the ten largest hold approximately 7.2%. The specimen sequenced was PBMCs. All receptors derive from a man aged 25-45 years in good health and CMV-seropositive. The CDR3 runs from the conserved cysteine through the conserved F or W. Fields, in order: V gene, J gene, CDR3 protein.

>TRBV19|TRBJ1-5
CASSISGEAQPQHF
>TRBV19|TRBJ1-1
CASSATGARTEAFF
>TRBV19|TRBJ1-3
CASSRTGSGNTIYF
>TRBV7-2|TRBJ1-1
CASSPRTAEAFF
>TRBV6-4|TRBJ2-2
CASSASSMNTGELFF
>TRBV4-3|TRBJ1-1
CASSQEGGGAAFF
>TRBV2|TRBJ1-2
CASSGGTGGTYGYTF
>TRBV18|TRBJ2-7
CASSPPAGTPREQYF
>TRBV28|TRBJ2-7
CASSSQDRGPYEQYF
>TRBV14|TRBJ2-4
CASSVSGGYGQYF
>TRBV4-3|TRBJ1-1
CASSQGRTEGAFF
>TRBV4-3|TRBJ1-6
CASSQDRGNSPLHF
>TRBV7-9|TRBJ1-2
CASINSAEGYTF